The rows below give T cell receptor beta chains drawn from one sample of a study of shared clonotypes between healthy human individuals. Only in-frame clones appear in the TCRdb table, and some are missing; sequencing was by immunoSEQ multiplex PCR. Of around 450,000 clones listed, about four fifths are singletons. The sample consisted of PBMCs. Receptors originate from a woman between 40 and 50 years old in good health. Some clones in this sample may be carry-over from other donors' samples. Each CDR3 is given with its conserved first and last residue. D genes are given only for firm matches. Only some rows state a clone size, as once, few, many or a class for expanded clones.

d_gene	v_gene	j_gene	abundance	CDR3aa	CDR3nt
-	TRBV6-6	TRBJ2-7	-	CASSYSTVSYEQYF	TGTGCCAGCAGTTACTCGACAGTTTCCTACGAGCAGTACTTC
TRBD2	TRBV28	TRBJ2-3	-	CASSPLAGAPDTQYF	TGTGCCAGCAGTCCCCTAGCGGGAGCGCCAGATACGCAGTATTTT
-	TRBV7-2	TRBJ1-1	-	CASREGPNTEAFF	TGTGCCAGCAGAGAGGGGCCGAACACTGAAGCTTTCTTT
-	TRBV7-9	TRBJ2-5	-	CASSFLDSQETQYF	TGTGCCAGCAGCTTCTTGGACAGCCAAGAGACCCAGTACTTC
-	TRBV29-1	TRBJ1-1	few	CSVLDGRAEAFF	TGCAGCGTTCTGGACGGCAGGGCCGAGGCTTTCTTT
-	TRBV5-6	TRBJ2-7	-	CASSSPRRETYEQYF	TGTGCCAGCAGCTCCCCACGACGGGAGACCTACGAGCAGTACTTC
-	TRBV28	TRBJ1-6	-	CASSPPLHF	TGTGCCAGCAGTCCACCCCTCCACTTT
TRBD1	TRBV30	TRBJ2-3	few	CAWSEGDSDTDTQYF	TGTGCCTGGAGTGAGGGGGACAGCGATACAGATACGCAGTATTTT
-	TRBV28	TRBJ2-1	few	CATNAPGDYNEQFF	TGTGCCACTAACGCCCCTGGGGACTACAATGAGCAGTTCTTC
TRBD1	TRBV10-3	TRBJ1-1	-	CAIRAEDRVSEAFF	TGTGCCATCAGGGCCGAGGACAGGGTTTCTGAAGCTTTCTTT
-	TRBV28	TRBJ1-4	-	CASSLNRVWGEKLFF	TGTGCCAGCAGTTTGAACAGGGTATGGGGTGAAAAACTGTTTTTT
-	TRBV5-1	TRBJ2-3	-	CASSPVRASSTDTQYF	TGCGCCAGCAGCCCGGTTCGGGCCTCTAGCACAGATACGCAGTATTTT
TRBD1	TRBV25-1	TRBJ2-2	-	CASSEEADRESTGELFF	TGTGCCAGCAGTGAAGAGGCAGACAGGGAGAGCACCGGGGAGCTGTTTTTT
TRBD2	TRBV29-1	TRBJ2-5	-	CSVGLAGGAETQYF	TGCAGCGTTGGTCTGGCGGGAGGAGCGGAGACCCAGTACTTC
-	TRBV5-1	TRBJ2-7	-	CASSSRGRTGSYEQYF	TGCGCCAGCAGCTCACGCGGACGGACCGGCTCCTACGAGCAGTACTTC
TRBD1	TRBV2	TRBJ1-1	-	CASTRDSGNTEAFF	TGTGCCAGCACCAGGGACAGCGGTAACACTGAAGCTTTCTTT